This passage covers 29 T cell receptor beta chains from one sample sequenced in a study of cytomegalovirus exposure and HLA in healthy donors. The PCR was carried out with 60 Vbeta primers and 13 Jbeta primers. Clones were sequenced by immunoSEQ multiplex PCR, and TCRdb holds only the in-frame ones, with some missing. The data contain 150,000 to 200,000 clones, nearly 70% of them singletons. Sequencing was performed on PBMCs. These receptors originate from a man in his thirties or forties in good health and CMV-seropositive.

The CDR3 here is CASSRTGGNTGELFF. The CDR3 DNA reads as TGTGCCAGCAGTCGGACAGGGGGAAACACCGGGGAGCTGTTTTTT. The chain employs TRBV6-5 and TRBJ2-2, with 10 bases identical to TRBD1. V was clipped by 5 bases and J by 2 bases; unmatched bases: 2. This CDR3 has 15 residues. The germline V gene encodes CDR1 MNHEY and CDR2 SVGAGI.

The V call is TRBV15, the J call TRBJ2-3, with 9 bases matching TRBD1. The V gene's germline CDR1 is LNHNV and CDR2 YYDKDF (reference sequence). Losses at the gene ends were 1 base for V and 1 base for J; bases not matched to a gene: 0. The CDR3 is made up of 15 amino acids. CDR3: CATSRGTGGTDTQYF. CDR3 nucleotide sequence: TGTGCCACCAGCAGAGGGACAGGGGGCACAGATACGCAGTATTTT.

This chain connects TRBV5-1 to TRBJ2-7, with 7 bases that match TRBD2. The CDR3 loop spans 14 amino acids. V lost 1 base, J lost 6 bases, and 7 bases stayed unmatched. Germline values: CDR1 SGHRS, CDR2 YFSETQ. CDR3 loop: CASSLRGREGEQYF. The CDR3 bases are TGCGCCAGCAGCTTGAGAGGCAGGGAGGGCGAGCAGTACTTC.

The chain has TRBV6-5 and TRBJ2-7, with 7 nucleotides matching TRBD1. The ends lost 2 bases at V and 4 bases at J; junction bases unmatched: 2. Germline V gene lookup returns CDR1 MNHEY and CDR2 SVGAGI. This CDR3 has 13 residues. CDR3 nucleotide sequence: TGTGCCAGCAGTTACACACAGGGGTACGAGCAGTACTTC. Translating gives CASSYTQGYEQYF.

The rearrangement uses TRBV29-1 and TRBJ2-7; possible D gene TRBD2, 6 bases. With 0 bases removed from V and 0 bases from J, the gap between germline ends came to 12 bases. This CDR3 spans 15 amino acids. The V gene's germline CDR1 is SQVTM and CDR2 ANQGSEA. The DNA for the CDR3 is TGCAGCGTTGAAGATCAAGTCGGGAGCTCCTACGAGCAGTACTTC. Protein: CSVEDQVGSSYEQYF.

The chain couples TRBV19 to TRBJ1-4, with a possible D match to TRBD1 (5 bases). This CDR3 has 14 amino acids. V was cut by 5 bases and J by 3 bases, with 10 bases left in between. In germline, CDR1 is LNHDA, CDR2 SQIVND (reference sequence). The DNA of the CDR3 is TGTGCCAGTAGTGGTGGGGCGGCTAATGAAAAACTGTTTTTT. The encoded protein is CASSGGAANEKLFF.

This clone was seen a few times. The chain has TRBV7-9 and TRBJ2-5, with D unclear. CDR1 is SEHNR, CDR2 FQNEAQ, per germline (reference sequence). The CDR3 has 12 residues. V shed 4 bases and J shed 4 bases, with 7 bases lying between them. The CDR3 is CASSSVRETQYF. CDR3 nucleotide sequence: TGTGCCAGCAGCTCTGTCCGAGAGACCCAGTACTTC.

This clone showed up just once. The chain uses TRBV19 and TRBJ1-1, with 8 bases matching TRBD1. Per germline, CDR1 LNHDA and CDR2 SQIVND (reference sequence). V lost 5 bases to trimming and J lost 6 bases; unmatched junction nucleotides: 5. CDR3 length: 13 amino acids. The chain's CDR3 is CASSPRTGSEAFF. The DNA of the CDR3 is TGTGCCAGTAGTCCTAGGACAGGGTCTGAAGCTTTCTTT.

The V call is TRBV5-1, the J call TRBJ2-7, with TRBD2 as a possible D gene (6 bases). The CDR3 covers 15 residues. Per germline, CDR1 SGHRS and CDR2 YFSETQ. V dropped 5 bases and J dropped 0 bases, with 15 bases sitting between them. The CDR3 DNA is TGCGCCAGCAGTCAATGGGGGGAAAGCTCCTACGAGCAGTACTTC. Its protein product is CASSQWGESSYEQYF.

This chain uses TRBV15 with TRBJ1-4; tentatively, D is TRBD1 (5 bases). V lost 8 bases and J lost 4, with 14 bases in between. The CDR3 totals 14 residues. Germline values: CDR1 LNHNV, CDR2 YYDKDF (reference sequence). The CDR3, as DNA: TGTGCCACCGACGCGGGACGGGATAATGAAAAACTGTTTTTT. As protein: CATDAGRDNEKLFF.

The V call is TRBV9, the J call TRBJ2-3, with 10 bases lining up with TRBD2. The germline V gene has CDR1 SGDLS and CDR2 YYNGEE. The V and J ends lost 3 bases and 2 bases, in that order; junction bases with no gene match: 3. CDR3 length equals 15 residues. The CDR3 sequence is CASSAGTSDTDTQYF. For the CDR3, the DNA is TGTGCCAGCAGCGCCGGGACTAGCGACACAGATACGCAGTATTTT.

This rearrangement joins TRBV7-9 to TRBJ1-2; a weak D match, TRBD1 (5 bases). The CDR3 consists of 15 residues. The V gene's germline CDR1 is SEHNR and CDR2 FQNEAQ (reference sequence). Trimming took off 6 bases at V and 3 bases at J, with 17 bases between the two ends. The CDR3 here is CASRGGLFCYYGYTF. Written as DNA, the CDR3 is TGTGCCAGCAGGGGGGGTCTTTTTTGTTACTATGGCTACACCTTC.

V is TRBV6-1 and J is TRBJ2-1, with TRBD2 identical over 11 bases. This CDR3 is 16 amino acids long. V lost 3 bases to trimming and J lost 6 bases; unmatched junction nucleotides: 7. Germline assignment: CDR1 MNHNS and CDR2 SASEGT. The chain's CDR3 is CASSDLSGREGNEQFF. CDR3 DNA sequence: TGTGCCAGCAGTGATCTTAGCGGGAGGGAAGGCAATGAGCAGTTCTTC.

The chain employs TRBV9 and TRBJ2-1; 10 positions agree with TRBD2. Looked up from germline, CDR1 is SGDLS and CDR2 is YYNGEE. Losses at the gene ends were 0 bases for V and 4 bases for J; bases not matched to a gene: 7. CDR3 length equals 17 residues. CDR3 in amino acids: CASSVGGAGGPYNEQFF. The CDR3 DNA follows: TGTGCCAGCAGCGTAGGTGGAGCGGGAGGGCCATACAATGAGCAGTTCTTC. Full variable domain (remainder filled in from reference TRBV9 and TRBJ2-1): DSGVTQTPKHLITATGQRVTLRCSPRSGDLSVYWYQQSLDQGLQFLIQYYNGEERAKGNILERFSAQQFPDLHSELNLSSLELGDSALYFCASSVGGAGGPYNEQFFGPGTRLTVL.

Only a few counts were recorded for this clone. The J gene is TRBJ2-3, the V gene TRBV14; D might be TRBD2 (5 bases). The germline V gene encodes CDR1 SGHDN and CDR2 FVKESK. V dropped 1 base and J dropped 0 bases, with 11 bases sitting between them. This CDR3 has 16 residues. DNA for the CDR3: TGTGCCAGCAGCCAAGTGTGGGGAGCTAGCACAGATACGCAGTATTTT. Protein sequence: CASSQVWGASTDTQYF.

This clone was seen once. CDR3 coding DNA: TGTGCCAGTAGTATTAGGCAGGGGCGCACTGAAGCTTTCTTT. Translated, it gives CASSIRQGRTEAFF. This chain connects TRBV19 to TRBJ1-1, with D maybe TRBD1 (6 bases). The V end was cut by 3 bases, the J end by 4 bases, with 12 bases between. The germline V gene has CDR1 LNHDA and CDR2 SQIVND (reference sequence). The CDR3 is made up of 14 amino acids.

The chain has TRBV27 and TRBJ2-7; D is perhaps TRBD2 (6 bases). This CDR3 contains 12 residues. Germline loops: CDR1 MNHEY, CDR2 SMNVEV (reference sequence). V lost 2 bases and J lost 6, with 8 bases in between. CDR3 loop: CASSLNGGEQYF. DNA of the CDR3: TGTGCCAGCAGTTTAAACGGGGGCGAGCAGTACTTC.

V usage is TRBV4-2 and J usage is TRBJ2-3; 7 bases line up with TRBD1. The CDR3 loop spans 16 amino acids. Looked up from germline, CDR1 is LGHNA and CDR2 is YNFKEQ. V lost 4 bases, J lost 3 bases, and 10 bases stayed unmatched. For the CDR3, the DNA is TGTGCCAGCAGCCTTCAGGGACAGCAGATTACAGATACGCAGTATTTT. Protein sequence: CASSLQGQQITDTQYF.

Only a few counts were recorded for this clone. In DNA, the CDR3 is TGTGCCAGCAGTTCGTTTTACGAGCAGTACTTC. It encodes CASSSFYEQYF. The chain combines TRBV27 with TRBJ2-7; no clear D. The V gene's germline CDR1 is MNHEY and CDR2 SMNVEV (reference sequence). There are 11 residues in the CDR3. Trimming removed 4 bases at V and 4 bases at J, with 5 bases between.

This clone was detected only a few times. The chain employs TRBV11-1 and TRBJ2-1, with 7 bases aligning to TRBD1. Germline V gives CDR1 SGHAT, CDR2 FQDESV (reference sequence). V trimming: 0 bases; J trimming: 7 bases; junction bases outside the gene matches: 12. CDR3 length: 17 amino acids. DNA for the CDR3: TGTGCCAGCAGCTTAGCGACTACAGGGGATATTTGGAATGAGCAGTTCTTC. Amino acids: CASSLATTGDIWNEQFF. The full variable domain, with the rest looked up from reference TRBV11-1 and TRBJ2-1, is EAEVAQSPRYKITEKSQAVAFWCDPISGHATLYWYRQILGQGPELLVQFQDESVVDDSQLPKDRFSAERLKGVDSTLKIQPAELGDSAMYLCASSLATTGDIWNEQFFGPGTRLTVL.

The V gene is TRBV6-5, the J gene TRBJ2-7; D perhaps matches TRBD1 (6 bases). This CDR3 region has 15 residues. Germline loops: CDR1 MNHEY, CDR2 SVGAGI. Trimming cost V 7 bases and J 0 bases, with 16 bases left between them. CDR3 DNA sequence: TGTGCCAGCATCGGAACTTTGGACAGCTCCTACGAGCAGTACTTC. This translates into CASIGTLDSSYEQYF.

V and J are TRBV9 and TRBJ2-3; no clear D gene. V lost 0 bases, J lost 4 bases, and 9 bases lay in between. The CDR3 extends over 14 amino acids. Germline V gene data show CDR1 as SGDLS and CDR2 as YYNGEE. CDR3 protein: CASSVGAIADTQYF. The DNA for the CDR3 is TGTGCCAGCAGCGTAGGGGCAATCGCAGATACGCAGTATTTT.

The rearrangement links TRBV10-3 to TRBJ1-1; weak D call: TRBD1 (6 bases). The germline V and J ends were trimmed by 7 bases and 3 bases, with 12 bases remaining between them. This CDR3 comprises 13 residues. The V gene's germline CDR1 is ENHRY and CDR2 SYGVKD. The CDR3 bases are TGTGCCATCACCCCGGGACACGACACTGAAGCTTTCTTT. As protein: CAITPGHDTEAFF.

The rearrangement joins TRBV18 to TRBJ1-5, with 7 bases matching TRBD1. The trim removed 4 bases at V and 9 bases at J, leaving 15 bases unmatched. The CDR3 totals 16 residues. Germline V gene data show CDR1 as KGHSH and CDR2 as LQKENI. This CDR3 reads CASSQQPGQTFLPQHF. The CDR3, as DNA: TGTGCCAGCTCACAACAGCCGGGACAGACTTTCCTGCCCCAGCATTTT.

This clone was seen just once. The genes are TRBV5-1 and TRBJ2-1; 8 bases align to TRBD2. Germline V gene sequence: CDR1 SGHRS, CDR2 YFSETQ. The CDR3 totals 15 residues. Trimming cost V 2 bases and J 8 bases; bases outside gene matches: 9. The CDR3 DNA reads as TGCGCCAGCAGCTTAAGCGGGAGAGTTTCGGATGAGCAGTTCTTC. It yields the protein CASSLSGRVSDEQFF.

The chain links TRBV6-5 to TRBJ1-3; D ambiguous. The CDR3 contains 16 residues. V was shortened by 0 bases and J by 0 bases, with 9 bases between the two germline ends. The germline V gene has CDR1 MNHEY and CDR2 SVGAGI. The CDR3 is CASSYSRHFSGNTIYF. CDR3 in DNA: TGTGCCAGCAGTTACTCTAGACACTTCTCTGGAAACACCATATATTTT.

This sequence joins TRBV5-1 and TRBJ2-7, with a weak D call TRBD2 (5 bases). Trimming pared 4 bases from V and 1 base from J, leaving 15 bases between. CDR1 SGHRS and CDR2 YFSETQ come from the germline V gene. The CDR3 consists of 15 residues. The CDR3, as DNA: TGCGCCAGCAGCGACCCCGGGGAGTTGTCCTACGAGCAGTACTTC. It translates to CASSDPGELSYEQYF. Based on the CDR3 plus reference TRBV5-1 and TRBJ2-7, the full variable domain is KAGVTQTPRYLIKTRGQQVTLSCSPISGHRSVSWYQQTPGQGLQFLFEYFSETQRNKGNFPGRFSGRQFSNSRSEMNVSTLELGDSALYLCASSDPGELSYEQYFGPGTRLTVT.

J is TRBJ2-5 and V is TRBV10-3; D remains ambiguous. This CDR3 has 15 residues. Germline V gene sequence: CDR1 ENHRY, CDR2 SYGVKD. The V end lost 0 bases, the J end lost 5 bases, and 13 bases lay between the germline ends. CDR3 DNA: TGTGCCATCAGTGAGTCGGAGAGCCCGCAGGAGACCCAGTACTTC. Translated, it gives CAISESESPQETQYF.

This clone has only a few counts. The chain has TRBV2 and TRBJ1-5; a weak D match, TRBD1 (5 bases). The germline V and J ends were trimmed by 4 bases and 7 bases, with 17 bases remaining between them. This CDR3 has 15 residues. Germline CDR1 and CDR2: SNHLY and FYNNEI. This chain's CDR3 is CASSVGQGASQPQHF. The CDR3 DNA follows: TGTGCCAGCAGTGTAGGGCAGGGCGCCAGCCAGCCCCAGCATTTT. Supplemented by reference TRBV2 and TRBJ1-5, the full variable domain reads EPEVTQTPSHQVTQMGQEVILRCVPISNHLYFYWYRQILGQKVEFLVSFYNNEISEKSEIFDDQFSVERPDGSNFTLKIRSTKLEDSAMYFCASSVGQGASQPQHFGDGTRLSIL.